The clone carrying this TCR beta chain occurred a few times. In the authors' workflow: It was from reference gene primer amplification that nucleated cell counts were estimated. TCRdb's copy holds only in-frame clones and misses some; the assay was immunoSEQ multiplex PCR. D and trimming come from the DNA, and the V and J calls and clone size come from that table. This sample has roughly 190,000 clones, with 80% found just once. The data derive from a study of blood T cell repertoires in COVID-19. Study background: Acute-phase and convalescent COVID-19 samples originated in the United States, Italy and Spain.

Unmatched junction bases numbered 7, after V lost 4 bases and J lost 4 bases. CDR3 length: 15 amino acids. CDR1 and CDR2 (germline): LNHDA, SQIVND (reference sequence). The V and J genes are TRBV19 and TRBJ1-2; 9 bases align to TRBD1. The TCR sequence derives from a man between 60 and 75 years old with acute or convalescent COVID-19. The sample comprised peripheral blood. The CDR3 sequence: CASSTPGQGLYGYTF. The CDR3 nucleotides read TGTGCCAGTAGTACTCCGGGACAGGGCCTCTATGGCTACACCTTC.